This TCR beta chain was documented in a study of cytotoxic CD8 clonotypes in ibrutinib-treated CLL. The repertoire was sequenced with immunoSEQ multiplex PCR; TCRdb's copy has only in-frame clones and lacks some. In the table there are approximately 350,000 clones, about 61% of which are singletons. This clone appeared once. V was shortened by 1 base and J by 6 bases, with 10 bases between the two germline ends. The CDR3 runs to 12 residues. Germline V gives CDR1 SQVTM, CDR2 ANQGSEA. The chain employs TRBV29-1 and TRBJ2-7; the D gene is possibly TRBD2 (6 bases). The sample was PBMCs, taken after 36 months of ibrutinib treatment. The clonotype was recovered from a human donor with chronic lymphocytic leukemia. The DNA for the CDR3 is TGCAGCGTTGAAGTCGCGGGGAGCGAGCAGTACTTC. Its protein product is CSVEVAGSEQYF.